Presented here are 27 T cell receptor beta chains from one specimen sequenced in a study of T cell responses to AZD1222 COVID-19 vaccine (dated by TCRdb to the early 2020s). The intended sense of this specimen's time point label: baseline before first vaccination. Library preparation was by the immunoSEQ multiplex PCR assay. The source is immuneACCESS, and TCRdb retained only in-frame sequences with V and J called. Part of the clones is not carried over; for the studies checked, unresolved V genes explain less than half of this, and the remainder is unexplained. This sample comprises 150,000 to 200,000 clones, approximately 94% of them detected only once. The ten largest clonotypes hold about 9.3% of the sample. The sample here was peripheral blood, taken on day 0 of AZD1222 vaccination. The receptor set was obtained from an adult in good health.

The chain has TRBV6-5 and TRBJ2-2; D could derive from TRBD1 or TRBD2 (5 bases each). Trimming took 0 bases from V and 0 from J, leaving 8 bases between them. The CDR3 length is 16 residues. CDR1 is MNHEY, CDR2 SVGAGI, per germline. The CDR3 is CASSYSGPSNTGELFF. The DNA for the CDR3 is TGTGCCAGCAGTTACTCGGGACCCTCGAACACCGGGGAGCTGTTTTTT.

The genes are TRBV2 and TRBJ2-1, with 10 bases fitting TRBD1. Germline CDR1 SNHLY, CDR2 FYNNEI. The CDR3 runs 15 residues. V lost 6 bases to trimming and J lost 2 bases; unmatched junction nucleotides: 4. DNA of the CDR3: TGTGCCAGCAGGGAGACAGGGGGCGCCTACAATGAGCAGTTCTTC. Translated, it gives CASRETGGAYNEQFF.

The gene calls are TRBV24-1 and TRBJ1-1; D call uncertain. Trimming took off 6 bases at V and 5 bases at J, with 6 bases between the two ends. Germline V CDR1 and CDR2: KGHDR, SFDVKD. The CDR3 loop spans 11 amino acids. The CDR3 nucleotides read TGTGCCACCAGTTTTGGGACTGAAGCTTTCTTT. It encodes CATSFGTEAFF.

The chain recombines TRBV11-2 with TRBJ2-1; D perhaps matches TRBD1 (5 bases). Trimming removed 1 base at V and 8 bases at J, with 15 bases between. The CDR3 totals 15 residues. Germline loops: CDR1 SGHAT, CDR2 FQNNGV. For the CDR3, the DNA is TGTGCCAGCAGCTTAGGCAGGGCCCAATGGGATGAGCAGTTCTTC. Translating it yields CASSLGRAQWDEQFF.

The chain employs TRBV20-1 and TRBJ2-5; D assignment may be TRBD1 or TRBD2 (6 bases each). This CDR3 contains 11 residues. Germline CDR1 DFQATT, CDR2 SNEGSKA (reference sequence). CDR3 nucleotides: TGCAGAGCCGGGGGCGGCGAGACCCAGTACTTC. Amino acids: CRAGGGETQYF.

The chain carries TRBV3-1 (or the pseudogene TRBV3-2) and TRBJ1-3; TRBD1 aligns across 8 bases. V trimming: 4 bases; J trimming: 1 base; junction bases outside the gene matches: 3. This CDR3 has 15 amino acids. The germline gives CDR1 LGHDT, CDR2 YNNKEL (reference sequence). The CDR3 reads CASSRDRGSGNTIYF. The CDR3 DNA reads as TGTGCCAGCAGCCGCGACAGGGGTTCTGGAAACACCATATATTTT.

About this clone: The CDR3 does not end in the conserved phenylalanine or tryptophan, so this is likely a read error. The limits of the CDR3 on the DNA are not certain, so only TCRdb's listed CDR3 is given. The chain uses TRBV29-1 and TRBJ1-2; the table assigns TRBD1, which was not confirmed against the DNA. Counting both end residues, the CDR3 totals 8 amino acids. CDR1 is SQVTM, CDR2 ANQGSEA, per germline. The CDR3 reads CSVPWGPR.

The rearrangement joins TRBV9 to TRBJ2-3; D is unresolved. Germline V gene lookup returns CDR1 SGDLS and CDR2 YYNGEE. This CDR3 contains 14 residues. V was trimmed by 0 bases and J by 4 bases, leaving 9 bases between them. CDR3 in amino acids: CASSVARVPDTQYF. The CDR3 coding sequence is TGTGCCAGCAGCGTAGCCCGCGTCCCAGATACGCAGTATTTT.

This chain links TRBV9 with TRBJ1-1, with D tentatively TRBD1 (6 bases). The ends were cut back, 1 base at V and 6 bases at J, with 25 bases in the middle. The CDR3 runs 18 residues. CDR1 is SGDLS, CDR2 YYNGEE, per germline. CDR3 region: CASSVYPTGDSGGPEAFF. The CDR3 region has the DNA TGTGCCAGCAGCGTATACCCCACGGGTGACTCGGGGGGCCCTGAAGCTTTCTTT.

J is TRBJ1-6 and V is TRBV4-1; 7 bases agree with TRBD1. The CDR3 spans 14 residues. Losses at the gene ends were 2 bases for V and 6 bases for J; bases not matched to a gene: 1. In germline, CDR1 is MGHRA, CDR2 YSYEKL. In DNA, the CDR3 is TGCGCCAGCAGCCAACACAGGGGTAATTCACCCCTCCACTTT. It encodes CASSQHRGNSPLHF.

This clone was recorded only once. The V call is TRBV2, the J call TRBJ2-1, with TRBD2 matching 10 bases. Germline V lookup: CDR1 SNHLY, CDR2 FYNNEI. V lost 6 bases, J lost 4 bases, and 6 bases stayed unmatched. The CDR3 runs to 15 residues. This CDR3 reads CASSVLAGEYNEQFF. The CDR3 DNA reads TGTGCCAGCAGCGTTCTAGCGGGAGAGTACAATGAGCAGTTCTTC.

The genes are TRBV5-4 and TRBJ1-3; D is possibly TRBD1 (5 bases). V dropped 3 bases and J dropped 0 bases, with 13 bases sitting between them. The CDR3 loop spans 16 amino acids. From germline, CDR1 is SGHNT and CDR2 YYREEE (reference sequence). CDR3 residues: CASSSAGRSSGNTIYF. The CDR3 coding sequence is TGTGCCAGCAGCTCCGCGGGACGGAGCTCTGGAAACACCATATATTTT.

The V gene is TRBV7-9, the J gene TRBJ2-2; TRBD1 or TRBD2 may be the D gene (6 bases each). Germline V gene lookup returns CDR1 SEHNR and CDR2 FQNEAQ (reference sequence). V shed 3 bases and J shed 6 bases, with 8 bases lying between them. The CDR3 runs to 13 residues. The DNA of the CDR3 is TGTGCCAGCAGCTTTGGGGGGCCCGGGGAGCTGTTTTTT. It yields the protein CASSFGGPGELFF.

J is TRBJ2-5 and V is TRBV6-4, with 11 bases that match TRBD2. Germline CDR1 MRHNA, CDR2 SNTAGT. The CDR3 length is 16 residues. The junction had 11 bases not matched to a gene; V was cut back by 6 bases and J by 5 bases. The CDR3 DNA reads TGTGCCAGCAGCGCTACTAGCGGGAGCCCCCGGGAGACCCAGTACTTC. Protein: CASSATSGSPRETQYF.

The gene calls are TRBV23-1 and TRBJ2-3; D is unclear. TRBV23-1 counts as an open reading frame of uncertain function. V gave up 3 bases and J gave up 9 bases, with 16 bases separating them. The CDR3 is 14 amino acids. CDR3 DNA sequence: TGCGCCAGCAGTCAGATACGCCGAACGAGGACGCAGTATTTT. Amino acids: CASSQIRRTRTQYF.

The chain combines TRBV11-2 with TRBJ1-2; D call uncertain. Germline CDR1 is SGHAT and CDR2 is FQNNGV. This CDR3 has 12 residues. V lost 3 bases, J lost 7 bases, and 9 bases lay in between. CDR3 sequence: CASSFTGSGYTF. The CDR3 nucleotides read TGTGCCAGCAGCTTCACCGGCTCTGGCTACACCTTC.

This CDR3 is CASGWDRSYEQYF. As DNA, the CDR3 is TGCGCCAGCGGCTGGGACAGGTCCTACGAGCAGTACTTC. J is TRBJ2-7 and V is TRBV5-1; 8 nucleotides align to TRBD1. The CDR3 length is 13 residues. Unmatched junction bases numbered 4, after V lost 7 bases and J lost 1 base. Per germline, CDR1 SGHRS and CDR2 YFSETQ.

The chain employs TRBV11-2 and TRBJ2-7; no clear D. V was clipped by 0 bases and J by 2 bases, with 11 bases between them. Per germline, CDR1 SGHAT and CDR2 FQNNGV. The CDR3 is made up of 15 amino acids. The CDR3 region has the DNA TGTGCCAGCAGCTTAGATCGGAGTAGTACCTACGAGCAGTACTTC. This encodes CASSLDRSSTYEQYF.

V and J are TRBV5-5 and TRBJ2-2; D possibly corresponds to TRBD2 (6 bases). This CDR3 is 14 amino acids long. The germline CDR1 and CDR2 sequences are SGHKS and YYEKEE (reference sequence). V lost 0 bases to trimming and J lost 4 bases, with 7 bases between them. CDR3 in DNA: TGTGCCAGCAGCTTGGGGGGAGGCACCGGGGAGCTGTTTTTT. Translation: CASSLGGGTGELFF.

This CDR3 is CASSDNRAAYQQPQHF. The CDR3 region has the DNA TGTGCCAGCAGTGACAACCGGGCAGCATATCAACAGCCCCAGCATTTT. The rearrangement joins TRBV6-2 or TRBV6-3 to TRBJ1-5; no firm D call. The V end was cut by 5 bases, the J end by 7 bases, with 21 bases between. This CDR3 is built from 16 residues. Germline V gene sequence: CDR1 MNHEY, CDR2 SVGEGT.

The V call is TRBV11-2, the J call TRBJ2-5; D perhaps matches TRBD1 (6 bases). With 3 bases removed from V and 4 bases from J, the gap between germline ends came to 9 bases. The CDR3 consists of 13 residues. The germline gives CDR1 SGHAT, CDR2 FQNNGV. The CDR3 here is CASSFGTRETQYF. The CDR3 coding sequence is TGTGCCAGCAGCTTCGGGACAAGAGAGACCCAGTACTTC.

The chain joins TRBV7-9 to TRBJ1-2; no clear D. Germline loops: CDR1 SEHNR, CDR2 FQNEAQ (reference sequence). V shed 1 base and J shed 0 bases, with 9 bases lying between them. This CDR3 spans 15 amino acids. Written as DNA, the CDR3 is TGTGCCAGCAGCTTAGAGGCGGCCGCTAACTATGGCTACACCTTC. Its protein product is CASSLEAAANYGYTF.

CDR3 region: CASSEKGRVITNEKLFF. CDR3 nucleotide sequence: TGTGCCAGCAGTGAAAAGGGCAGGGTGATAACTAATGAAAAACTGTTTTTT. V usage is TRBV6-1 and J usage is TRBJ1-4, with D perhaps TRBD1 (5 bases). The germline V gene has CDR1 MNHNS and CDR2 SASEGT. This CDR3 region has 17 residues. Deletions cut 2 bases from V and 1 base from J, with 14 bases between.

V gene TRBV2 combines with J gene TRBJ2-7, with D maybe TRBD2 (6 bases). Germline values: CDR1 SNHLY, CDR2 FYNNEI. Deletions cut 6 bases from V and 2 bases from J, with 8 bases between. The CDR3 is made up of 12 amino acids. The CDR3 DNA is TGTGCCAGCAGGTCTAGCGCCTACGAGCAGTACTTC. Protein: CASRSSAYEQYF. Filled out from reference TRBV2 and TRBJ2-7, the complete variable domain reads EPEVTQTPSHQVTQMGQEVILRCVPISNHLYFYWYRQILGQKVEFLVSFYNNEISEKSEIFDDQFSVERPDGSNFTLKIRSTKLEDSAMYFCASRSSAYEQYFGPGTRLTVT.

The chain links TRBV5-6 to TRBJ1-2; possibly TRBD1 for D (5 bases). The V end was cut by 0 bases, the J end by 5 bases, with 11 bases between. Germline CDR1 is SGHDT and CDR2 is YYEEEE. The CDR3 length is 14 residues. CDR3 in DNA: TGTGCCAGCAGCTTGGACCCGGGGGGGTATGGCTACACCTTC. Its protein product is CASSLDPGGYGYTF.

The chain links TRBV19 to TRBJ1-3; no definite D call. CDR1 and CDR2 (germline): LNHDA, SQIVND (reference sequence). CDR3 size: 14 residues. V was cut by 5 bases and J by 5 bases, with 13 bases left in between. CDR3 sequence reads: CASSAQVTRNTIYF. The CDR3 DNA sequence: TGTGCCAGTAGTGCACAAGTGACGCGAAACACCATATATTTT.

The chain has TRBV14 and TRBJ2-7; the match to TRBD2 covers 12 bases. CDR1 and CDR2 (germline): SGHDN, FVKESK. Unmatched junction bases numbered 14, after V lost 4 bases and J lost 4 bases. The length of the CDR3 is 18 residues. CDR3 DNA: TGTGCCAGCAGCCCTGGTCCAGAGCTAGCGGGAGGGCCATACGAGCAGTACTTC. Protein sequence: CASSPGPELAGGPYEQYF.